The 13 T cell receptor beta chains listed next were all sequenced from one sample in a study of T cell responses to AZD1222 COVID-19 vaccine. Profiling relied on immunoSEQ multiplex PCR, and the TCRdb table lists in-frame clones only, not all of them. Found here are approximately 100,000 clones, about 90% of them singletons; the top ten hold about 15%. Specimen: peripheral blood, collected on day 0 of AZD1222 vaccination. The receptor source for this set is an adult in good health.

The CDR3 sequence: CASSQEGGPSNEQFF. In DNA, the CDR3 is TGCGCCAGCAGTCAAGAGGGAGGGCCCAGTAATGAGCAGTTCTTC. The V gene is TRBV23-1, the J gene TRBJ2-1; 7 bases align to TRBD2. TRBV23-1 is sorted into the ORF group, with uncertain function. The CDR3 spans 15 residues. V was pared by 2 bases and J by 7 bases, with 8 bases of the junction left unmatched.

The V gene is TRBV28, the J gene TRBJ2-1; a possible D gene is TRBD1 (6 bases). From germline, CDR1 is MDHEN and CDR2 SYDVKM. The CDR3 loop spans 15 amino acids. With 7 bases removed from V and 2 bases from J, the gap between germline ends came to 15 bases. In nucleotides, the CDR3 is TGTGCCAGCATCCCCGGGCAGGGGACCTACAATGAGCAGTTCTTC. This translates into CASIPGQGTYNEQFF.

This CDR3 is CASSPYFGRVANTGELFF. CDR3 sequence (DNA): TGTGCCAGCAGCCCCTATTTTGGGCGGGTCGCGAACACCGGGGAGCTGTTTTTT. The V and J genes are TRBV14 and TRBJ2-2, with D perhaps TRBD2 (5 bases). CDR1 and CDR2 from the germline V gene are SGHDN and FVKESK. The CDR3 has 18 amino acids. V gave up 4 bases and J gave up 0 bases, with 18 bases separating them.

The gene calls are TRBV9 and TRBJ2-2, with a possible D match to TRBD2 (6 bases). Germline V gene sequence: CDR1 SGDLS, CDR2 YYNGEE. V shed 0 bases and J shed 7 bases, with 19 bases lying between them. The CDR3 length is 17 residues. CDR3 nucleotide sequence: TGTGCCAGCAGCGTAGATTTAGGGAACAGAGCGGGCGGGGAGCTGTTTTTT. As protein: CASSVDLGNRAGGELFF.

This clone has more than one count but fewer than ten. This chain joins TRBV27 and TRBJ1-3; 7 bases align to TRBD1. The V segment lost 10 bases and the J segment 1 base; nucleotides outside the gene matches: 7. Looked up from germline, CDR1 is MNHEY and CDR2 is SMNVEV (reference sequence). The CDR3 length is 14 residues. Here the CDR3 DNA reads TGTGCCATCAAGGGACAGACTTCTGGAAACACCATATATTTT. Protein: CAIKGQTSGNTIYF.

The rearrangement joins TRBV4-2 to TRBJ2-7; 8 bases agree with TRBD2. The length of the CDR3 is 15 residues. The germline V gene encodes CDR1 LGHNA and CDR2 YNFKEQ. Losses at the gene ends were 4 bases for V and 7 bases for J; bases not matched to a gene: 12. The CDR3 region has the DNA TGTGCCAGCAGCCGGGTTAGCGGGGCCGATGAGGAGCAGTACTTC. This gives the protein CASSRVSGADEEQYF.

The chain employs TRBV6-5 and TRBJ1-2, with D maybe TRBD1 (6 bases). Germline loops: CDR1 MNHEY, CDR2 SVGAGI. The CDR3 contains 11 residues. Trimming took off 9 bases at V and 7 bases at J, with 12 bases between the two ends. The CDR3 is CASFRGSGYTF. In nucleotides, the CDR3 is TGTGCCAGTTTTAGGGGGTCTGGCTACACCTTC.

This sequence joins TRBV10-3 and TRBJ2-3; 7 nucleotides align to TRBD2. This CDR3 comprises 17 residues. Per germline, CDR1 ENHRY and CDR2 SYGVKD. Losses at the gene ends were 2 bases for V and 2 bases for J; bases not matched to a gene: 10. Written as DNA, the CDR3 is TGTGCCATCAGTGAGGGACTAGTAGGGAGACTCACAGATACGCAGTATTTT. As protein: CAISEGLVGRLTDTQYF.

This clone has only one observation. The chain recombines TRBV3-1 (or the pseudogene TRBV3-2) with TRBJ1-3, with a possible D match to TRBD1 (6 bases). Trimming took off 2 bases at V and 4 bases at J, with 12 bases between the two ends. There are 15 residues in the CDR3. Per the germline V gene, CDR1 is LGHDT and CDR2 is YNNKEL (reference sequence). As DNA, the CDR3 is TGTGCCAGCAGCCAACTGTCCGGGACAGGAAACACCATATATTTT. As protein: CASSQLSGTGNTIYF.

V gene TRBV30 combines with J gene TRBJ1-1; no reliable D call. V lost 0 bases, J lost 1 base, and 3 bases lay in between. Germline lookup yields CDR1 GTSNPN and CDR2 SVGIG (reference sequence). The CDR3 spans 12 residues. The CDR3, as DNA: TGTGCCTGGAGTGTAGGGAACACTGAAGCTTTCTTT. This encodes CAWSVGNTEAFF.

The chain uses TRBV7-2 and TRBJ2-7; D gene unclear. V dropped 5 bases and J dropped 2 bases, with 10 bases sitting between them. The CDR3 runs 13 residues. From germline, CDR1 is SGHTA and CDR2 FQGNSA. The CDR3 is CASSRPGPYEQYF. The CDR3 DNA sequence: TGTGCCAGCAGCAGACCAGGCCCCTACGAGCAGTACTTC.

This CDR3 reads CASSQGAGLYQETQYF. The DNA for the CDR3 is TGTGCCAGCAGCCAAGGAGCTGGCCTGTACCAAGAGACCCAGTACTTC. The J gene is TRBJ2-5, the V gene TRBV3-1 (or the pseudogene TRBV3-2), with D uncertain. This CDR3 is 16 amino acids long. Germline V gives CDR1 LGHDT, CDR2 YNNKEL (reference sequence). With 1 base removed from V and 0 bases from J, the gap between germline ends came to 12 bases.

The chain employs TRBV6-1 and TRBJ2-1; D remains unclear. The CDR3 runs 13 residues. Trimming took off 1 base at V and 7 bases at J, with 8 bases between the two ends. Germline V CDR1 and CDR2: MNHNS, SASEGT. In DNA form, the CDR3 reads TGTGCCAGCAGTGAAGGCATTGGTAATGAGCAGTTCTTC. Residues: CASSEGIGNEQFF.